The text below deals with one T cell receptor (beta chain). CDR1 and CDR2 from the germline V gene are MGHRA and YSYEKL. This CDR3 is 15 amino acids long. V lost 4 bases and J lost 3; bases outside the gene matches: 8. Source study methods: By means of reference gene primer amplification, nucleated cell counts were estimated. Measured with immunoSEQ multiplex PCR; TCRdb has only the in-frame clones, and not every one. V and J calls and clone size are those listed in that table; D and trimming were worked out from the DNA. The repertoire includes 5,000 to 5,500 clones, roughly 90% of them detected once, and 3% sits in the top ten. This sample stems from a study of blood T cell repertoires in COVID-19. Study-wide background: The United States, Italy and Spain provided the acute and convalescent COVID-19 samples.

This sequence joins TRBV4-1 and TRBJ2-5, with 7 positions matching TRBD2. The sample consisted of peripheral blood. This receptor was obtained from a woman older than 75 with acute or convalescent COVID-19. The CDR3 reads CASSRSFAGEETQYF. CDR3 in DNA: TGCGCCAGCAGCCGCAGTTTCGCGGGGGAAGAGACCCAGTACTTC.